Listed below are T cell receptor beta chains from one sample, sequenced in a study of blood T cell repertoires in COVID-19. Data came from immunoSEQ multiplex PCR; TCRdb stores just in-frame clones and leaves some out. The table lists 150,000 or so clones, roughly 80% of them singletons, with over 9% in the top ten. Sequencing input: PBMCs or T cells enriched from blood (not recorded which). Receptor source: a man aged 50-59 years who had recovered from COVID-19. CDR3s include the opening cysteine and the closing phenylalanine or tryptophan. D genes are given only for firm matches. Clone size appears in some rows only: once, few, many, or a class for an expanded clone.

TGTGCCAGCAGGGAGAGTGCCTACGAGCAGTACTTC	CASRESAYEQYF	NA	NA	TRBV6-5	TRBJ2-7
TGTGCTAGTGGTTTGGCGACAGGGCGTGGGAATGAGCAGTTCTTC	CASGLATGRGNEQFF	TRBD1	few	TRBV12-5	TRBJ2-1
TGTGCTAGTGGTTCCCTGGAGGACTTC	CASGSLEDF	NA	NA	TRBV12-5	TRBJ2-5
TGCGCCAGCAGCCAAGAATCAGGGGGTAGACACACTGAAGCTTTCTTT	CASSQESGGRHTEAFF	TRBD1	NA	TRBV4-3	TRBJ1-1
TGTGCCAACGGGACAGGGATGAACACCGGGGAGCTGTTTTTT	CANGTGMNTGELFF	TRBD1	NA	TRBV10-3	TRBJ2-2
TGCGCCAGCAGCCAACCCGACAGGGGGCGGACTGAAGCTTTCTTT	CASSQPDRGRTEAFF	TRBD1	NA	TRBV4-1	TRBJ1-1
TGCGCCAGCAGCTCCCTCAATTCACCCCTCCACTTT	CASSSLNSPLHF	NA	NA	TRBV5-1	TRBJ1-6
TGTGCCAGTAGTGGTCGAGGGGAGGGGAACACTGAAGCTTTCTTT	CASSGRGEGNTEAFF	NA	NA	TRBV19	TRBJ1-1
TGTGCCAGCAGTTACTCAAAGGGGGGGGCCTACGAGCAGTACTTC	CASSYSKGGAYEQYF	NA	NA	TRBV6-5	TRBJ2-7
TGTGCCATCAGTGAGTCTGCAGGGTCCCCACTTGCCAAAAACATTCAGTACTTC	CAISESAGSPLAKNIQYF	NA	NA	TRBV10-3	TRBJ2-4
TGTGCCAGCAGCTTATCTCAGCTCCAGGATGAGCAGTTCTTC	CASSLSQLQDEQFF	NA	NA	TRBV7-2	TRBJ2-1
TGTGCCAGCAGTGCCCACGTCAGGGATAACAATCAGCCCCAGCATTTT	CASSAHVRDNNQPQHF	NA	NA	TRBV6-1	TRBJ1-5
TGTGCCAGCAGCTCTTTGTTGGTGGGACTGGGGGGATTAAAGCAGTTCTTC	CASSSLLVGLGGLKQFF	NA	NA	TRBV11-2	TRBJ2-1
TGCGCCAGCAGTCAATTAAAGAGGATTTCGTACACTGAAGCTTTCTTT	CASSQLKRISYTEAFF	NA	NA	TRBV23-1	TRBJ1-1